This T cell receptor beta chain was profiled in a study of lymphopenia after photon versus proton radiotherapy. The method was immunoSEQ multiplex PCR; TCRdb's version includes in-frame clones alone and lacks a portion of them. The sample has around 64,000 clones; 87% are singletons. A word on this clone: Its antigen remains unknown.

Trimming stripped 0 bases from V and 5 bases from J, with 10 bases between. The CDR3 consists of 14 residues. Germline V CDR1 and CDR2: SGHNT, YYREEE (reference sequence). Study outcomes and limitations: Only patients who died were analyzed for survival; proton advantage is unproven. After the lymphocyte nadir, photon-treated repertoires showed oligoclonal expansion, especially of CD8+ Temra cells.

The chain uses TRBV5-4 and TRBJ2-3; no firm D call. This receptor was identified in an elderly man with esophageal cancer. The starting material was peripheral blood, obtained from a patient treated with proton-based radiotherapy. CDR3 sequence (DNA): TGTGCCAGCAGCTTGGAGGGTATAATAGATACGCAGTATTTT. This encodes CASSLEGIIDTQYF.